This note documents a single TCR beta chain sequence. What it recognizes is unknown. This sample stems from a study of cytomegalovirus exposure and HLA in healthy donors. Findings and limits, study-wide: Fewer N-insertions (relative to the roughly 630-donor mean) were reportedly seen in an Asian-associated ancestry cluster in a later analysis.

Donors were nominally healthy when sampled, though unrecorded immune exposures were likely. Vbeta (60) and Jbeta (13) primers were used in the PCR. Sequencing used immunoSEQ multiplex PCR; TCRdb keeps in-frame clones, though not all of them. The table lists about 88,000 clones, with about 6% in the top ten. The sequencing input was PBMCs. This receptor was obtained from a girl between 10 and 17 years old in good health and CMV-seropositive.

DNA of the CDR3: TGCGCCAGCAGCGAGCACAGGGTTCGGAACACTGAAGCTTTCTTT. Residues: CASSEHRVRNTEAFF. The chain carries TRBV4-3 and TRBJ1-1; D possibly corresponds to TRBD1 (6 bases). The ends were cut back, 5 bases at V and 1 base at J, with 14 bases in the middle. The germline V gene encodes CDR1 LGHNA and CDR2 YSLEER. The CDR3 covers 15 residues.